The rows below give T cell receptor beta chains drawn from one sample of a study of STAT5B mutations in CD4+ large granular lymphocyte leukemia. Generated by immunoSEQ multiplex PCR, the TCRdb table keeps only in-frame clones and is missing some. The data show approximately 40,000 clones, about 81% seen once. The sample comprised CD4+ T cells from blood buffy coats. These receptors were collected from a human donor in good health. Each CDR3 is given without its conserved first and last residue.

j_gene,v_gene,CDR3aa
TRBJ2-7,TRBV10-1,ASSEGSLPPYEQY
TRBJ1-1,TRBV7-9,ASSLAGGARTEAF
TRBJ1-6,TRBV30,AWSVPPLGGRFVDSPLH
TRBJ2-2,TRBV6-5,ASSSTSGVTGELF
TRBJ2-2,TRBV7-9,ASSPTRGQGLHNTGELF
TRBJ1-1,TRBV4-3,ASSQEGGTATEAF
TRBJ2-7,TRBV5-4,ASSLYGGVNEQY
TRBJ1-5,TRBV6-5,ASSYGAKDQPQH
TRBJ2-5,TRBV6-5,ASSYGGPETQY
TRBJ1-2,TRBV19,ASSNGDLYGYT
TRBJ2-7,TRBV6-6,ASSQSGGDTSYEQY
TRBJ2-3,TRBV5-1,ASSLGLHTDTQY
TRBJ1-5,TRBV2,ASLGYNQPQH
TRBJ2-5,TRBV6-1,ASSGISGETQY
TRBJ1-5,TRBV6-4,ASSEQGGQPQH
TRBJ1-1,TRBV19,ASSIGQVYTEAF
TRBJ2-1,TRBV5-4,ASTPDRVVGLGQF
TRBJ1-1,TRBV18,ASSPGSRDGAF
TRBJ1-2,TRBV4-1,ASSQMEGFYGYT
TRBJ1-3,TRBV6-5,ASSYGSFSGNTIY
TRBJ1-1,TRBV29-1,SSIRAMNTEAF
TRBJ1-1,TRBV28,ASSFSRVGTEAF
TRBJ2-5,TRBV15,ATSREAGTGVRLETQY
TRBJ2-1,TRBV11-1,ASSLGTTLNEQF
TRBJ1-6,TRBV7-3,ASSLLTYNSPLH
TRBJ1-3,TRBV6-6,ASSPRQGLNTIY
TRBJ1-1,TRBV18,ASSLPNRENGEAF
TRBJ2-7,TRBV6-5,ASSYNRFSYEQY
TRBJ1-3,TRBV19,ASSIGSSGNTIY
TRBJ2-2,TRBV11-1,AREPGLLFTANTGELF
TRBJ1-1,TRBV19,ASSKFTGNTEAF
TRBJ2-2,TRBV10-1,ASSEREGRSGGELF
TRBJ2-7,TRBV30,AWSVLAGRSYEQY
TRBJ2-5,TRBV4-3,ASSLGQGGQETQY
TRBJ2-1,TRBV28,ASSPGTSGGLSYNEQF
TRBJ2-7,TRBV27,ASSLRGASYEQY
TRBJ2-2,TRBV9,ASSVATGTANTGELF
TRBJ1-2,TRBV19,ASSIVPDSLGYT
TRBJ1-1,TRBV19,ASSTGTWSGTEAF
TRBJ1-1,TRBV4-1,AVGGQGELEAF
TRBJ1-2,TRBV2,ASRRMAESYGYT
TRBJ2-7,TRBV5-4,ASSSGGTSSLYEQY
TRBJ2-5,TRBV2,ASSRGQETQY
TRBJ1-2,TRBV10-2,ASKQGDTNYGYT
TRBJ1-1,TRBV28,ASSLYREAF
TRBJ1-1,TRBV10-3,AIRDRGQSVTEAF
TRBJ1-2,TRBV5-6,ASSLAAGSVGYGYT
TRBJ1-4,TRBV30,AWSVGGHAGEKLF